Listed below are T cell receptor beta chains from one sample, sequenced in a study of cytomegalovirus exposure and HLA in healthy donors. Repertoires were generated with immunoSEQ multiplex PCR, while TCRdb's copy carries only in-frame clones and drops some. The sample holds some 150,000 clones, approximately 77% seen once. The sequenced sample was PBMCs. The source is a male donor in good health and CMV-seronegative. The CDR3 runs from the conserved cysteine through the conserved F or W. A D gene is named only where the DNA matches it firmly. Not all rows give a size; the values are once, few, many and, for expanded clones, a class.

clone_size j_call d_call v_call cdr3_nt cdr3_aa
NA TRBJ1-5 NA TRBV5-1 TGCGCCAGCACCCGGTGGAGGGCAAATCAGCCCCAGCATTTT CASTRWRANQPQHF
NA TRBJ2-6 TRBD1 TRBV19 TGTGCCAGTAGTATAACCCCACAGGGGGCTGGGGCCAACGTCCTGACTTTC CASSITPQGAGANVLTF
NA TRBJ2-7 NA TRBV5-6 TGTGCCAGCAGCCATGGCAGGTACGAGCAGTACTTC CASSHGRYEQYF
NA TRBJ2-5 NA TRBV29-1 TGCAGCGTCAGTCTCGTCTCGGGACATGGGCAAGAGACCCAGTACTTC CSVSLVSGHGQETQYF
NA TRBJ2-5 TRBD2 TRBV27 TGTGCCAGCAGTTTTCTAGCGGGGGGACCCTCTTCAGAGACCCAGTACTTC CASSFLAGGPSSETQYF
NA TRBJ1-2 TRBD1 TRBV29-1 TGCAGCGCCGCAGGGGGCGCCCCGGCCCGATATGGCTACACCTTC CSAAGGAPARYGYTF
NA TRBJ2-7 NA TRBV25-1 TGTGCCAGCAGTGATCCACTAGGTATGGGCTACGAGCAGTACTTC CASSDPLGMGYEQYF
NA TRBJ1-1 NA TRBV5-1 TGCGCCAGCAGCTTGACCCAGGGAGGGAACACTGAAGCTTTCTTT CASSLTQGGNTEAFF
NA TRBJ2-6 NA TRBV9 TGTGCCAGCAGCGTAGCTAGTAGCCCCTCTGGGGCCAACGTCCTGACTTTC CASSVASSPSGANVLTF
NA TRBJ1-2 TRBD1 TRBV27 TGTGCCAGCAGTTTAGGGGGACAGGGGGCGTACGGCTACACCTTC CASSLGGQGAYGYTF
NA TRBJ2-7 TRBD1 TRBV9 TGTGCCAGCAGCGTGGGGACAGGGGCAAGTTACGAGCAGTACTTC CASSVGTGASYEQYF
NA TRBJ1-1 NA TRBV27 TGTGCCAGCAGCTCGGTTGGCACTGAAGCTTTCTTT CASSSVGTEAFF
NA TRBJ2-7 NA TRBV5-1 TGCGCCAAGCAGAAGGCGGCATACGAGCAGTACTTC CAKQKAAYEQYF
NA TRBJ1-5 NA TRBV30 TGTGCCTGGAGTCGGGGAAGTAACCAGCCCCAGCATTTT CAWSRGSNQPQHF
few TRBJ2-3 NA TRBV19 TGTGCCAGCGAGCCGACACCGATGTTCACAGATACGCAGTATTTT CASEPTPMFTDTQYF
NA TRBJ1-5 NA TRBV10-3 TGTGCCATCAGTGTTGGAGGGGGCAATCAGCCCCAGCATTTT CAISVGGGNQPQHF
NA TRBJ1-2 TRBD1 TRBV18 TGTGCCAGCTCACCATTAGGGGGCAGGGGGCAATTCGATGGCTACACCTTC CASSPLGGRGQFDGYTF
NA TRBJ2-1 TRBD1 TRBV10-3 TGTACCATCAGGGCCGGGACAGCCACGAATGAGCAGTTCTTC CTIRAGTATNEQFF
NA TRBJ2-2 NA TRBV6-5 TGTGCCAGCAGACCGGACAGACCGAACACCGGGGAGCTGTTTTTT CASRPDRPNTGELFF
NA TRBJ1-2 TRBD1 TRBV4-1 TGCGCCAGCAGCCAACAGGGGGTTGGCGGCTACACCTTC CASSQQGVGGYTF
NA TRBJ2-1 NA TRBV19 TGTGCCAGTAGTCAAGCGAAGAGCTCCTACAATGAGCAGTTCTTC CASSQAKSSYNEQFF
NA TRBJ1-1 NA TRBV19 TGTGCCAGTAGTACCCTAATGACAGTGATGAACACTGAAGCTTTCTTT CASSTLMTVMNTEAFF
NA TRBJ1-5 TRBD1 TRBV19 TGTGCCAGCGTTACTCCGGGACAGTTCAATCAGCCCCAGCATTTT CASVTPGQFNQPQHF
few TRBJ1-2 TRBD1 TRBV18 TGTGCCAGCTCTGTGGGACAGGGTGAGAATGGCTACACCTTC CASSVGQGENGYTF
NA TRBJ1-1 TRBD1 TRBV6-6 TGTGCCAGCAGTTTAACAGGGGGTTTGAACACTGAAGCTTTCTTT CASSLTGGLNTEAFF
once TRBJ2-3 TRBD2 TRBV9 TGTGCCAGCAGCGTAGATACTACTAGCGGATTGTTGGATACGCAGTATTTT CASSVDTTSGLLDTQYF
NA TRBJ2-2 TRBD2 TRBV2 TGTGCCAGCAGTAAATATAGCGGGAGCGGGGAGCTGTTTTTT CASSKYSGSGELFF
NA TRBJ2-2 NA TRBV4-3 TGCGCCAGCAGCCAAACCGGACGGACACACGGGGAGCTGTTTTTT CASSQTGRTHGELFF
NA TRBJ1-4 TRBD1 TRBV5-8 TGTGCCAGCAGCTTGGGCCCTACCGGGACAGGGGGCAAAGAACTGTTTTTT CASSLGPTGTGGKELFF
NA TRBJ1-1 TRBD1 TRBV6-1 TGTGCCAGCAGCTCGACAGGGCGGGGCACTGAAGCTTTCTTT CASSSTGRGTEAFF
NA TRBJ2-3 NA TRBV5-1 TGCGCCAGCAGCACGCGGTCGGGTTCGGATACGCAGTATTTT CASSTRSGSDTQYF
NA TRBJ2-7 TRBD1 TRBV10-3 TGTGCCACCGGGACAGGGTACTACGAGCAGTACTTC CATGTGYYEQYF
few TRBJ2-3 NA TRBV7-9 TGTTCCAGCAGCTTCTCCCAGGGGAAACAGGGAGATACGCAGTATTTT CSSSFSQGKQGDTQYF
NA TRBJ1-1 TRBD1 TRBV29-1 TGCAGCGTTTCACCGGGACAGGGATTGACTGAAGCTTTCTTT CSVSPGQGLTEAFF
few TRBJ1-5 NA TRBV6-1 TGTGCCAGCAGTGGGACAGATAATCAGCCCCAGCATTTT CASSGTDNQPQHF
NA TRBJ1-2 NA TRBV28 TGTGCCAGCAGTTCATTCTATGGCTACACCTTC CASSSFYGYTF
NA TRBJ2-2 NA TRBV5-1 TGCGCCAGCAGCTTGATGGGGGCAGGAGCGAACGGGGAGCTGTTTTTT CASSLMGAGANGELFF
NA TRBJ2-5 NA TRBV11-2 TGTGCCAGCAGCTTAGACGCGGGACACCAAGAGACCCAGTACTTC CASSLDAGHQETQYF
few TRBJ1-4 NA TRBV5-1 TGCGCCAGCAGCTTGACAGAAATAAATGAAAAACTGTTTTTT CASSLTEINEKLFF